This T cell receptor beta chain originates from a study of shared clonotypes between healthy human individuals. Some clones are missing from TCRdb's copy, which holds only in-frame ones; the method was immunoSEQ multiplex PCR. The sample has approximately 1.5 million clones, about 98% seen once. CDR3 length: 14 amino acids. With 5 bases removed from V and 4 bases from J, the gap between germline ends came to 12 bases. Germline V gene sequence: CDR1 SGHTA, CDR2 FQGNSA. The receptor's source is a man under 40 in good health. Sequencing input: naive CD4+ T cells sorted from blood. The sample's subset: CD45RA+ positively selected. The chain links TRBV7-2 to TRBJ1-3; D remains unclear. CDR3 bases: TGTGCCAGCAGCCGACAAGGCCTCGGAAACACCATATATTTT. Amino acid sequence: CASSRQGLGNTIYF.